This TCR beta chain was retrieved from a study of naive and memory T cell subsets. Germline-derived CDR1 and CDR2 are SGDLS and YYNGEE. V lost 0 bases, J lost 4 bases, and 23 bases lay in between. This CDR3 comprises 19 residues. Cells stained for CD3, CD4, CD8, CD45RA and CD27 were sorted into four subsets. General study results and limits: Naive repertoires, especially CD8, held a few larger clonotypes, possibly memory cells re-expressing CD45RA.

The beta constant-region primer was an equimolar mix of two oligonucleotides covering TRBC1 and TRBC2. The ligated cDNA underwent four PCR rounds using SP2 and nested alpha and beta constant-region primers. TCRdb passed the UMI-ligation and nested PCR reads through MiXCR, listing each CDR3 protein once. The sample gives about 90,000 distinct CDR3 sequences, around 11% of which show up once; more than 0.11% is in the top ten. At least ten counts were recorded for this clonotype. As yet, its antigen is unknown. This clonotype originated in a human donor in good health. The chain links TRBV9 to TRBJ2-1; TRBD2 is a possible D gene (5 bases). The material sequenced was naive CD4+ T cells from blood. CDR3 bases: TGTGCCAGCAGCGTAGTCCCACACAAGCGGTACGATTCTTACAATGAGCAGTTCTTC. Its translation: CASSVVPHKRYDSYNEQFF.